Presented here are 18 T cell receptor beta chains from one specimen sequenced in a study of T-cell reconstitution after alpha-beta-depleted transplantation in children. TCRbeta library construction was performed incorporating unique molecular identifiers. One entry per CDR3 protein results from TCRdb running MiXCR on the PCR reads. This sample has 210,000 or so distinct CDR3 sequences, with roughly 10% found just once. The sample consisted of PBMCs from the stem cell graft donor, taken from the stem cell graft. The receptors stem from a human donor who donated a stem cell graft to a child with acute lymphoblastic leukemia.

This clonotype occurred a few times. The chain is built from TRBV13 and TRBJ2-1; D call uncertain. Germline lookup yields CDR1 PRHDT and CDR2 FYEKMQ (reference sequence). Trimming shortened V by 6 bases and J by 7 bases, and 10 bases separated the two germline ends. The CDR3 is 12 amino acids. This CDR3 is CASSSDINEQFF. Here the CDR3 DNA reads TGTGCCAGCAGTTCTGATATAAATGAGCAGTTCTTC.

The chain employs TRBV20-1 and TRBJ1-2; D might be TRBD1 (6 bases). The CDR3 has 18 residues. The germline gives CDR1 DFQATT, CDR2 SNEGSKA (reference sequence). The CDR3 DNA is TGCTGGACAAGCGAGACAGGCGGCTCTCGAGATGGTAGCTATGGCTACACCTTC. Amino acids: CWTSETGGSRDGSYGYTF.

The sample holds a few counts of this clonotype. The rearrangement joins TRBV7-9 to TRBJ1-6; possibly TRBD1 for D (6 bases). Germline lookup yields CDR1 SEHNR and CDR2 FQNEAQ (reference sequence). The CDR3 length is 14 residues. Trimming removed 5 bases at V and 5 bases at J, with 10 bases between. This chain's CDR3 is CASSIGQNNSPLHF. The DNA of the CDR3 is TGTGCCAGCAGCATCGGACAGAATAATTCACCCCTCCACTTT. Combining the CDR3 with reference TRBV7-9 and TRBJ1-6 gives the whole variable domain DTGVSQNPRHKITKRGQNVTFRCDPISEHNRLYWYRQTLGQGPEFLTYFQNEAQLEKSRLLSDRFSAERPKGSFSTLEIQRTEQGDSAMYLCASSIGQNNSPLHFGNGTRLTVT.

This chain uses TRBV6-2 or TRBV6-3 with TRBJ2-2, with a possible D match to TRBD1 (5 bases). The CDR3 extends over 19 amino acids. With 2 bases removed from V and 4 bases from J, the gap between germline ends came to 23 bases. CDR1 MNHEY and CDR2 SVGEGT come from the germline V gene. The CDR3 loop is CASSYAPWSGMVVTGELFF. Written as DNA, the CDR3 is TGTGCCAGCAGTTACGCCCCCTGGTCAGGGATGGTGGTCACCGGGGAGCTGTTTTTT.

This clonotype was seen a handful of times. The J gene is TRBJ1-1, the V gene TRBV29-1; D is possibly TRBD1 (6 bases). V was cut by 7 bases and J by 5 bases, with 17 bases left in between. The CDR3 totals 13 residues. The germline V gene encodes CDR1 SQVTM and CDR2 ANQGSEA. The DNA of the CDR3 is TGCAGCGGCTTTCCAGGGGAGAGGACTGAAGCTTTCTTT. Its translation is CSGFPGERTEAFF.

This clonotype has a handful of counts. The chain employs TRBV6-2 or TRBV6-3 and TRBJ2-2; D call uncertain. This CDR3 contains 13 residues. Germline V lookup: CDR1 MNHEY, CDR2 SVGEGT. V lost 2 bases, J lost 9 bases, and 10 bases lay in between. CDR3 loop: CASSYQSWRELFF. CDR3 coding DNA: TGTGCCAGCAGTTACCAAAGTTGGAGGGAGCTGTTTTTT.

The gene calls are TRBV11-2 and TRBJ2-1, with TRBD1 matching 10 bases. This CDR3 is 19 amino acids long. V shed 7 bases and J 4 bases; nucleotides not matched to a gene: 19. Germline CDR1 reads SGHAT; CDR2 reads FQNNGV. The DNA for the CDR3 is TGTGCCAGCACAAGACAGGGGGCGTCACCGCCCGCCCCATACAATGAGCAGTTCTTC. Translated, it gives CASTRQGASPPAPYNEQFF.

DNA of the CDR3: TGTGCCAGCAGTTTATATACCGGAGAGCCCCAGCATTTT. Translated: CASSLYTGEPQHF. This chain links TRBV27 with TRBJ1-5; D ambiguous. Looked up from germline, CDR1 is MNHEY and CDR2 is SMNVEV (reference sequence). Trimming removed 1 base from V and 8 bases from J, with 9 bases in between. CDR3 length equals 13 residues.

The chain is built from TRBV20-1 and TRBJ2-2; 7 nucleotides match TRBD1. Germline V gives CDR1 DFQATT, CDR2 SNEGSKA (reference sequence). The CDR3 has 13 residues. With 5 bases clipped from V and 6 bases from J, the junction kept 6 bases outside the gene matches. DNA of the CDR3: TGCAGTGCTTTCAAGACAGGGCCCGGGGAGCTGTTTTTT. Its translation: CSAFKTGPGELFF.

This clonotype was detected only a few times. This chain links TRBV11-1 with TRBJ1-5; 9 positions agree with TRBD1. The J segment lost 2 bases and the V segment lost 2 bases, leaving 13 bases of the junction unmatched. CDR3 length: 19 residues. CDR1 and CDR2 from the germline V gene are SGHAT and FQDESV (reference sequence). In DNA, the CDR3 is TGTGCCAGCAGCTTAAACCTGGGACAGGGAAAAGATGGCAATCAGCCCCAGCATTTT. Its translation is CASSLNLGQGKDGNQPQHF.

The table lists this clonotype with a few counts. The V call is TRBV4-2, the J call TRBJ2-1, with 8 bases identical to TRBD2. V was pared by 3 bases and J by 10 bases, with 20 bases of the junction left unmatched. Germline V gene sequence: CDR1 LGHNA, CDR2 YNFKEQ. The CDR3 contains 18 residues. CDR3 nucleotides: TGTGCCAGCAGCCAGGAAATAGCGGGGCCCGCAAAAGGGGAGGAGCAGTTCTTC. Protein sequence: CASSQEIAGPAKGEEQFF.

This clonotype was observed at least ten times. The chain employs TRBV13 and TRBJ2-1; 8 nucleotides align to TRBD1. Germline loops: CDR1 PRHDT, CDR2 FYEKMQ (reference sequence). The CDR3 covers 14 residues. V lost 2 bases and J lost 9; bases outside the gene matches: 6. The CDR3 sequence is CASSLSDRDSEQFF. CDR3 nucleotides: TGTGCCAGCAGCTTATCGGACAGGGACAGTGAGCAGTTCTTC.

Points on this clonotype: At one end the junction does not follow the germline gene, possibly because of a read error. The rearrangement uses TRBV2 and TRBJ2-6; D perhaps matches TRBD2 (5 bases). The CDR3 extends over 14 amino acids. CDR1 SNHLY and CDR2 FYNNEI come from the germline V gene. CDR3: CAGSRRSGANVLTF. CDR3 DNA sequence: TGTGCCGGCAGTAGGAGGTCTGGGGCCAACGTCCTGACTTTC. Using reference TRBV2 and TRBJ2-6 for the parts outside the CDR3, the full variable domain is EPEVTQTPSHQVTQMGQEVILRCVPISNHLYFYWYRQILGQKVEFLVSFYNNEISEKSEIFDDQFSVERPDGSNFTLKIRSTKLEDSAMYFCAGSRRSGANVLTFGAGSRLTVL.

The J gene is TRBJ2-1, the V gene TRBV12-3 or TRBV12-4, with a possible D match to TRBD2 (5 bases). Trimming pared 8 bases from V and 1 base from J, leaving 15 bases between. CDR3 size: 15 residues. The DNA of the CDR3 is TGTGCCAGCGGTCACTCTAGCTTATCCTACAATGAGCAGTTCTTC. It yields the protein CASGHSSLSYNEQFF.

The V and J genes are TRBV5-1 and TRBJ1-3; 7 bases align to TRBD1. This CDR3 spans 13 amino acids. J lost 9 bases, V lost 4 bases, and 7 bases had no gene match. The V gene's germline CDR1 is SGHRS and CDR2 YFSETQ. In DNA, the CDR3 is TGCGCCAGCAGCCCCGGACAGGATGGCACCATATATTTT. Its protein is CASSPGQDGTIYF.

This clonotype was seen repeatedly, ten times or more. This chain uses TRBV9 with TRBJ1-2, with D possibly matching TRBD1 (5 bases). The germline gives CDR1 SGDLS, CDR2 YYNGEE. Deletions cut 4 bases from V and 1 base from J, with 14 bases between. The CDR3 contains 15 residues. The CDR3 DNA reads TGTGCCAGCAGCCCCGGGGGTTGGGTTAACTATGGCTACACCTTC. This sequence encodes CASSPGGWVNYGYTF. The whole variable domain, remainder taken from reference TRBV9 and TRBJ1-2, is DSGVTQTPKHLITATGQRVTLRCSPRSGDLSVYWYQQSLDQGLQFLIQYYNGEERAKGNILERFSAQQFPDLHSELNLSSLELGDSALYFCASSPGGWVNYGYTFGSGTRLTVV.

This clonotype has ten or more counts. This chain connects TRBV28 to TRBJ2-7, with unresolved D. Per germline, CDR1 MDHEN and CDR2 SYDVKM. There are 13 residues in the CDR3. The V gene lost 7 bases and the J gene lost 0 bases, with 10 bases spanning the gap. The CDR3: CASMPGFSYEQYF. Written as DNA, the CDR3 is TGTGCCAGCATGCCCGGATTCTCCTACGAGCAGTACTTC.

This clonotype was seen repeatedly, ten times or more. The V call is TRBV25-1, the J call TRBJ2-7; 7 nucleotides line up with TRBD1. Per the germline V gene, CDR1 is MGHDK and CDR2 is SYGVNS. J lost 2 bases, V lost 7 bases, and 2 bases had no gene match. The length of the CDR3 is 12 residues. CDR3 sequence (DNA): TGTGCCAGCACCGACAGGGCCTACGAGCAGTACTTC. Translation: CASTDRAYEQYF.